The 26 T cell receptor beta chains presented below share a single source sample, sequenced in a study of T cell repertoires in cytomegalovirus infection. TCRdb processed the reads anew with MiXCR; each CDR3 protein has one entry. This table has around 85,000 distinct CDR3 sequences, 40% to 50% appearing once. The antigens these receptors bind are not known. The input for sequencing was CD8+ T cells from cultured PBMCs, taken from culture after CMV antigen stimulation. Every receptor here comes from a human donor in good health (CMV status not recorded). Some clones in this sample may be carry-over from other donors' samples.

This clonotype occurred once. The chain has TRBV5-4 and TRBJ2-3; 13 bases are a match to TRBD2. J was trimmed by 2 bases and V by 7 bases; bases with no gene match: 1. Germline V CDR1 and CDR2: SGHNT, YYREEE (reference sequence). This CDR3 is built from 14 residues. CDR3 amino acids: CASGLAGATDTQYF. CDR3 bases: TGTGCCAGCGGACTAGCGGGGGCCACAGATACGCAGTATTTT.

This clonotype has a handful of counts. The rearrangement uses TRBV6-1 and TRBJ1-1; D gene uncertain. V shed 6 bases and J shed 1 base, with 9 bases lying between them. CDR1 is MNHNS, CDR2 SASEGT, per germline. This CDR3 is built from 13 residues. The CDR3 region is CASSAKGNTEAFF. CDR3 coding DNA: TGTGCCAGCAGCGCAAAGGGGAACACTGAAGCTTTCTTT.

This clonotype was counted at least ten times. V gene TRBV7-8 combines with J gene TRBJ1-5, with 7 bases fitting TRBD1. In germline, CDR1 is SGHVS, CDR2 FQNEAQ. J gave up 7 bases and V 5 bases, and 11 bases lay outside the gene matches. This CDR3 has 15 residues. CDR3 nucleotide sequence: TGTGCCAGCAGCCGGGGCAGGGGGTTGAGGCAGCCCCAGCATTTT. Amino acids: CASSRGRGLRQPQHF.

This clonotype turned up a few times. V usage is TRBV6-1 and J usage is TRBJ2-1, with 9 bases that match TRBD2. Trimming took 6 bases from V and 0 from J; bases not matched to a gene: 12. Germline CDR1 MNHNS, CDR2 SASEGT. The CDR3 is made up of 18 amino acids. The CDR3 sequence is CASRGGAGGRYSYNEQFF. The CDR3 DNA sequence: TGTGCCAGCAGGGGGGGGGCGGGAGGGCGTTACTCCTACAATGAGCAGTTCTTC.

The count of this clonotype is one. The genes are TRBV23-1 and TRBJ1-2; no definite D call. TRBV23-1 has ORF status, its function being uncertain. This CDR3 has 10 residues. Trimming took off 6 bases at V and 6 bases at J, with 5 bases between the two ends. Written as DNA, the CDR3 is TGCGCCAGCAGGGTAGATGGCTACACCTTC. As protein: CASRVDGYTF.

V gene TRBV14 combines with J gene TRBJ2-7; D is unresolved. Trimming removed 3 bases at V and 5 bases at J, with 14 bases between. CDR1 is SGHDN and CDR2 is FVKESK in the germline V gene. The CDR3 contains 14 residues. The CDR3 protein is CASSHAQINHEQYF. CDR3 coding DNA: TGTGCCAGCAGCCACGCGCAGATTAATCACGAGCAGTACTTC.

This chain's CDR3 is CASSLRGASNQPQHF. The CDR3 DNA reads TGTGCCAGCAGCTTAAGAGGAGCTAGCAATCAGCCCCAGCATTTT. This chain links TRBV7-2 with TRBJ1-5; the D is unclear. The CDR3 sequence is 15 residues long. CDR1 and CDR2 from the germline V gene are SGHTA and FQGNSA. The V gene lost 2 bases and the J gene lost 0 bases, with 8 bases spanning the gap.

This chain uses TRBV24-1 with TRBJ2-3; no definite D call. From germline, CDR1 is KGHDR and CDR2 SFDVKD. Deletions cut 2 bases from V and 3 bases from J, with 14 bases between. This CDR3 has 16 amino acids. The CDR3: CATSDYWTTGTDTQYF. In DNA, the CDR3 is TGTGCCACCAGTGATTATTGGACCACTGGAACAGATACGCAGTATTTT.

This clonotype was seen just once. The chain has TRBV20-1 and TRBJ2-7; D is uncertain. CDR1 is DFQATT and CDR2 is SNEGSKA in the germline V gene (reference sequence). V lost 2 bases and J 0 bases, leaving 8 bases between the germline ends. The CDR3 is made up of 13 amino acids. The CDR3 reads CSARLAFSYEQYF. The CDR3 DNA reads as TGCAGTGCTAGACTTGCCTTCTCCTACGAGCAGTACTTC.

This clonotype was recorded a few times. The V gene is TRBV7-2, the J gene TRBJ1-5; 8 bases are a match to TRBD1. The V segment lost 1 base and the J segment 3 bases; nucleotides outside the gene matches: 8. Germline V CDR1 and CDR2: SGHTA, FQGNSA. The CDR3 is 17 amino acids. DNA of the CDR3: TGTGCCAGCAGCTTAGTTCCAGGGGGCGCGATCAATCAGCCCCAGCATTTT. Protein product: CASSLVPGGAINQPQHF.

The chain links TRBV11-2 to TRBJ1-1; no clear D. V shed 5 bases and J shed 1 base, with 8 bases lying between them. In germline, CDR1 is SGHAT, CDR2 FQNNGV. The CDR3 spans 13 residues. Here the CDR3 reads CASSLLQNTEAFF. As DNA, the CDR3 is TGTGCCAGCAGCCTTTTGCAGAACACTGAAGCTTTCTTT.

The chain links TRBV28 to TRBJ2-1, with 9 bases lining up with TRBD2. V shed 2 bases and J 0 bases; nucleotides not matched to a gene: 5. CDR1 and CDR2 (germline): MDHEN, SYDVKM. The CDR3 runs to 17 residues. The CDR3 region is CASSLGQREDSYNEQFF. The CDR3 DNA follows: TGTGCCAGCAGTTTAGGGCAGCGGGAGGACTCCTACAATGAGCAGTTCTTC.

This clonotype was observed a handful of times. The rearrangement uses TRBV4-1 and TRBJ2-7; 15 positions agree with TRBD2. J was trimmed by 3 bases and V by 4 bases; bases with no gene match: 10. Looked up from germline, CDR1 is MGHRA and CDR2 is YSYEKL. The length of the CDR3 is 18 residues. The CDR3 DNA reads TGCGCCAGCAGCCCCCCGGGACTAGCGGGAGGATCTGTCTACGAGCAGTACTTC. It specifies CASSPPGLAGGSVYEQYF.

This clonotype was picked up one time. The J gene is TRBJ2-5, the V gene TRBV18, with D unresolved. The V end lost 6 bases, the J end lost 5 bases, and 22 bases lay between the germline ends. The CDR3 has 16 residues. Germline V lookup: CDR1 KGHSH, CDR2 LQKENI. CDR3 sequence: CASSPGRFAFGETQYF. The CDR3 region has the DNA TGTGCCAGCTCCCCCGGTAGATTCGCCTTCGGTGAGACCCAGTACTTC.

This clonotype appeared once. The CDR3 DNA is TGTGCTAGTGGTTTGAGTGTAACTGAAGCTTTCTTT. Amino acids: CASGLSVTEAFF. The J gene is TRBJ1-1, the V gene TRBV12-5, with D hard to call. CDR3 size: 12 residues. Trimming stripped 2 bases from V and 5 bases from J, with 6 bases between. Germline V gene sequence: CDR1 LGHNT, CDR2 FRNRAP.

V is TRBV11-2 and J is TRBJ1-1; perhaps TRBD1 as D (5 bases). The CDR3 is 16 residues long. The germline V and J ends were trimmed by 5 bases and 3 bases, with 19 bases remaining between them. Germline V lookup: CDR1 SGHAT, CDR2 FQNNGV. CDR3 sequence reads: CASSPWDPTSDTEAFF. The CDR3 DNA sequence: TGTGCCAGCAGCCCATGGGACCCCACGTCGGACACTGAAGCTTTCTTT.

The chain uses TRBV4-1 and TRBJ1-1; 7 nucleotides line up with TRBD1. CDR3 length: 15 residues. J lost 2 bases, V lost 4 bases, and 7 bases had no gene match. CDR1 and CDR2 from the germline V gene are MGHRA and YSYEKL. CDR3 DNA: TGCGCCAGCAGCCCTACGGACAGGCGCAACACTGAAGCTTTCTTT. Protein: CASSPTDRRNTEAFF.

This clonotype appeared a few times. This sequence joins TRBV28 and TRBJ1-5; tentatively, D is TRBD1 (5 bases). Deletions cut 7 bases from V and 3 bases from J, with 19 bases between. Germline values: CDR1 MDHEN, CDR2 SYDVKM. The CDR3 spans 16 residues. CDR3 residues: CASNPYRDGINQPQHF. CDR3 DNA sequence: TGTGCCAGCAACCCATACCGGGACGGAATCAATCAGCCCCAGCATTTT.

The J gene is TRBJ2-4, the V gene TRBV20-1; D ambiguous. Germline assignment: CDR1 DFQATT and CDR2 SNEGSKA (reference sequence). CDR3 length: 16 residues. V was clipped by 0 bases and J by 1 base, with 13 bases between them. Here the CDR3 reads CSAREGASFAKNIQYF. The CDR3 DNA sequence: TGCAGTGCTAGAGAGGGCGCAAGCTTCGCCAAAAACATTCAGTACTTC.

V gene TRBV11-2 combines with J gene TRBJ2-5, with D uncertain. Between the trimmed V and J ends, which lost 1 base and 5 bases, there was a span of 5 bases. Per germline, CDR1 SGHAT and CDR2 FQNNGV. The CDR3 covers 12 residues. The CDR3 DNA is TGTGCCAGCAGCTTAGGGCAGGAGACCCAGTACTTC. This sequence encodes CASSLGQETQYF.

CDR3 in amino acids: CASSVAKTGEDYGYTF. The DNA for the CDR3 is TGTGCCAGCAGCGTAGCAAAAACAGGGGAAGACTATGGCTACACCTTC. The rearrangement joins TRBV9 to TRBJ1-2; 7 nucleotides line up with TRBD1. The CDR3 runs 16 residues. V lost 0 bases and J lost 3; bases outside the gene matches: 8. The germline CDR1 and CDR2 sequences are SGDLS and YYNGEE.

The chain carries TRBV6-5 and TRBJ1-1, with D maybe TRBD1 (5 bases). This CDR3 is 14 amino acids long. Germline assignment: CDR1 MNHEY and CDR2 SVGAGI. V gave up 0 bases and J gave up 4 bases, with 9 bases separating them. CDR3 sequence: CASSYSGESTEAFF. CDR3 nucleotides: TGTGCCAGCAGTTACTCAGGGGAGAGCACTGAAGCTTTCTTT.

This clonotype was observed a few times. The CDR3 here is CASSFSGHSSNTGELFF. For the CDR3, the DNA is TGTGCCAGCAGCTTTTCAGGCCACAGCTCGAACACCGGGGAGCTGTTTTTT. The chain combines TRBV7-8 with TRBJ2-2, with no clear D. V lost 3 bases and J lost 0, with 14 bases in between. Germline CDR1 and CDR2: SGHVS and FQNEAQ. The CDR3 has 17 residues.

The J gene is TRBJ2-5, the V gene TRBV11-2, with D perhaps assigned TRBD1 or TRBD2 (5 bases each). The CDR3 covers 16 residues. V lost 0 bases to trimming and J lost 4 bases, with 15 bases between them. Germline CDR1 SGHAT, CDR2 FQNNGV. DNA for the CDR3: TGTGCCAGCAGCTTAGATGGGGGTGACTTCCGAGAGACCCAGTACTTC. As protein: CASSLDGGDFRETQYF.

The chain links TRBV20-1 to TRBJ2-7; D may be TRBD2 (6 bases). CDR1 and CDR2 (germline): DFQATT, SNEGSKA (reference sequence). Deletions cut 3 bases from V and 1 base from J, with 13 bases between. The CDR3 runs to 14 residues. The CDR3 spells CSASGPGRSYEQYF. CDR3 DNA sequence: TGCAGTGCTAGTGGTCCAGGGAGGTCCTACGAGCAGTACTTC.

CDR3 bases: TGTGCCAGCAGCTCCACAATAGCGGGAGGACAGGACAATGAGCAGTTCTTC. Translation: CASSSTIAGGQDNEQFF. The rearrangement uses TRBV7-9 and TRBJ2-1, with 10 bases matching TRBD2. From germline, CDR1 is SEHNR and CDR2 FQNEAQ (reference sequence). Germline trimming cut 4 bases from V and 5 bases from J; bases unmatched to any gene: 11. The CDR3 consists of 17 residues.